This T cell receptor beta chain was sequenced during a study of a mutant IDH1 vaccine in newly diagnosed glioma. Background on the study: Patients under treatment included roughly 60% males and roughly 40% females and had a mean age of approximately 43 years. The therapy given earlier, which was standard therapy, consisted of radiotherapy, temozolomide, or both, and most of the patients received both. General study points: Pseudoprogression apparently tracked independently of changes in top peripheral T cell clonotypes.

Sample time point: baseline, week 1 (first vaccination visit). The treatment was: pre-vaccination baseline after standard-of-care therapy. Data came from immunoSEQ multiplex PCR; TCRdb stores just in-frame clones and leaves some out. The data show 50,000 to 75,000 clones, with around 90% seen just once and about 2.7% held by the top ten. With respect to this clone: The antigen remains undetermined.

V dropped 3 bases and J dropped 1 base, with 18 bases sitting between them. Germline V gives CDR1 MNHEY, CDR2 SMNVEV (reference sequence). The CDR3 has 17 residues. This sequence was found in a man aged 50-60 years with glioma. The sample in question was PBMCs, obtained from a glioma patient treated with radiotherapy, temozolomide or both. The chain has TRBV27 and TRBJ1-2, with D possibly matching TRBD1 (5 bases). This CDR3 is CASSFNPTASFNYGYTF. CDR3 DNA: TGTGCCAGCAGTTTTAACCCGACAGCCTCCTTTAACTATGGCTACACCTTC.